Below, 2 T cell receptor beta chains from the same sample are listed, as sequenced in a study of human CD8 memory T cell subsets. Making the TCR beta libraries relied on UMI-labeled 5' RACE. Following a re-call of the 5' RACE reads, TCRdb has one entry per CDR3 protein and lacks DNA. The listing contains 9,000 to 15,000 distinct CDR3 sequences. Sample: CD8+ T cells from PBMCs. Receptors were obtained from a human donor in good health.

This chain's CDR3 is CSVEPAGTYEQYF. The genes are TRBV29-1 and TRBJ2-7; no DNA is available, so the TRBD1 call from TCRdb remains unchecked. The CDR3 totals 13 residues. Germline assignment: CDR1 SQVTM and CDR2 ANQGSEA.

V is TRBV4-3 and J is TRBJ2-7; checking the TCRdb D call of TRBD1 is not possible without DNA. Germline assignment: CDR1 LGHNA and CDR2 YSLEER. CDR3 length: 15 amino acids. CDR3: CASSQDLAPNYEQYF.